These 8 T cell receptor beta chains share one sample of origin, sequenced in a study of OX40 agonist ivuxolimab in advanced cancers. Repertoires were generated with immunoSEQ multiplex PCR, while TCRdb's copy carries only in-frame clones and drops some. The sample has approximately 84,000 clones; more than 85% are singletons. The sample in question was CD4+ or CD8+ T cells sorted from blood, obtained in a trial of the OX40 agonist ivuxolimab. The receptors stem from an adult with an advanced solid tumor such as melanoma, head and neck, liver or kidney cancer.

The V and J genes are TRBV9 and TRBJ2-3, with 9 bases that match TRBD1. The CDR3 consists of 16 residues. Germline loops: CDR1 SGDLS, CDR2 YYNGEE. The V segment lost 4 bases and the J segment 7 bases; nucleotides outside the gene matches: 13. DNA for the CDR3: TGTGCCAGCAGCACCATCCGGACAGGGGTAGGGAATACGCAGTATTTT. Protein: CASSTIRTGVGNTQYF.

V and J are TRBV9 and TRBJ1-1; the match to TRBD1 covers 8 bases. This CDR3 has 14 amino acids. Germline CDR1 is SGDLS and CDR2 is YYNGEE. J was trimmed by 4 bases and V by 0 bases; bases with no gene match: 2. CDR3 sequence (DNA): TGTGCCAGCAGCGTAGTGGGACAGGCCACTGAAGCTTTCTTT. This gives the protein CASSVVGQATEAFF.

The genes are TRBV6-5 and TRBJ1-4; 9 bases map to TRBD1. Germline V gives CDR1 MNHEY, CDR2 SVGAGI. Losses at the gene ends were 2 bases for V and 8 bases for J; bases not matched to a gene: 3. The CDR3 has 14 amino acids. For the CDR3, the DNA is TGTGCCAGCAGTTACAGAGGACAGGGGGAAAAACTGTTTTTT. Its translation is CASSYRGQGEKLFF.

V gene TRBV4-3 combines with J gene TRBJ2-3, with 8 bases matching TRBD2. The CDR3 sequence is 19 residues long. Germline V gene sequence: CDR1 LGHNA, CDR2 YSLEER. J gave up 0 bases and V 0 bases, and 11 bases lay outside the gene matches. CDR3 DNA sequence: TGCGCCAGCAGCCAAGATTATTGGACGGGAGGGTCTAGCACAGATACGCAGTATTTT. It specifies CASSQDYWTGGSSTDTQYF.

On this clone itself: The same CDR3 is also encoded by other DNA sequences in this sample. This chain joins TRBV27 and TRBJ2-7; TRBD1 matches 9 bases. Losses at the gene ends were 6 bases for V and 0 bases for J; bases not matched to a gene: 0. This CDR3 has 13 amino acids. Germline values: CDR1 MNHEY, CDR2 SMNVEV (reference sequence). The CDR3 bases are TGTGCCAGCAGGGACAGGGGCTCCTACGAGCAGTACTTC. It encodes CASRDRGSYEQYF.

This clone was observed a few times. This CDR3 is CASSFIRGNTGELFF. The DNA for the CDR3 is TGTGCCAGCAGCTTCATTAGGGGGAACACCGGGGAGCTGTTTTTT. The rearrangement uses TRBV7-2 and TRBJ2-2; tentative D call: TRBD1 (5 bases). This CDR3 spans 15 amino acids. Trimming left V 3 bases short and J 1 base short, with 9 bases between. Germline-derived CDR1 and CDR2 are SGHTA and FQGNSA.

Here the CDR3 reads CASARGGNEQFF. In nucleotides, the CDR3 is TGTGCCAGCGCCAGGGGAGGGAATGAGCAGTTCTTC. The chain links TRBV2 to TRBJ2-1, with a tentative D call TRBD2 (7 bases). The V gene lost 8 bases and the J gene lost 7 bases, with 12 bases spanning the gap. Germline V gives CDR1 SNHLY, CDR2 FYNNEI. The CDR3 covers 12 residues.

The J gene is TRBJ1-2, the V gene TRBV25-1; unclear D gene. Trimming shortened V by 6 bases and J by 0 bases, and 5 bases separated the two germline ends. Per germline, CDR1 MGHDK and CDR2 SYGVNS. This CDR3 has 12 amino acids. CDR3: CASSGANYGYTF. CDR3 nucleotides: TGTGCCAGCAGCGGAGCTAACTATGGCTACACCTTC.